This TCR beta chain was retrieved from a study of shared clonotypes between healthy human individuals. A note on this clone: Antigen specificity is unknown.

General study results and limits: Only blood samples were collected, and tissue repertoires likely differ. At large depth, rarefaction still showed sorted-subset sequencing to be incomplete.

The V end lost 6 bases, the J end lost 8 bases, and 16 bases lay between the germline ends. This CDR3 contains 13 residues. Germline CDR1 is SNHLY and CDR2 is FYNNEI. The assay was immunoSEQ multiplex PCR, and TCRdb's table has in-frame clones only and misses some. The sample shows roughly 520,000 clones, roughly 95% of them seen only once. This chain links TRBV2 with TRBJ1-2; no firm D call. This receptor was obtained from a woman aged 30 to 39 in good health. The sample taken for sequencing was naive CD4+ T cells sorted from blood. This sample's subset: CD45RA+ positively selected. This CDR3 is CASRSVRTLGYTF. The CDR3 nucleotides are TGTGCCAGCAGATCAGTCCGGACGTTAGGCTACACCTTC.